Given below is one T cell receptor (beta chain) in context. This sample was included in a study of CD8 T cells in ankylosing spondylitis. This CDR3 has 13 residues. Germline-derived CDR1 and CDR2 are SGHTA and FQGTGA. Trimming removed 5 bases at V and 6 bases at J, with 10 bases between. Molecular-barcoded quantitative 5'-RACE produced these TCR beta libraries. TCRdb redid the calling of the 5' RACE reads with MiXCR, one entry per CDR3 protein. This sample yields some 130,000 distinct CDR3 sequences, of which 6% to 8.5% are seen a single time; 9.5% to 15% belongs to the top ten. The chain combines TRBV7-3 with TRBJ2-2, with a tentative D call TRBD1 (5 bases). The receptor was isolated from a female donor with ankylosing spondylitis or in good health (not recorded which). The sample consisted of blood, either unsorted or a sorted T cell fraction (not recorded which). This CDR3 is CASSESGSGELFF. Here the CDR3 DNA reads TGTGCCAGCAGCGAATCAGGGTCCGGGGAGCTGTTTTTT.